Shown below are 19 T cell receptor beta chains from a single sample sequenced in a study of blood T cells in healthy people across ages. Using a J-beta primer mix together with a sample-barcoded 5' primer, a second PCR was run for about 6 to 11 cycles. TCRdb passed the 5' RACE reads through MiXCR, listing each CDR3 protein once. The repertoire holds some 730,000 distinct CDR3 sequences, about a fifth seen once, with under 25% in the top ten. Sequencing used blood. Every receptor here comes from a man in his 70s in good health.

The chain employs TRBV29-1 and TRBJ2-3; 12 bases line up with TRBD1. Germline values: CDR1 SQVTM, CDR2 ANQGSEA. After removal of 6 bases from V and 4 bases from J, the junction contained 5 bases not matched to a gene. CDR3 length: 14 amino acids. The CDR3 bases are TGCAGCGTCGCCGGGACAGGGGGCTCAGATACGCAGTATTTT. Its protein product is CSVAGTGGSDTQYF.

The V gene is TRBV6-5, the J gene TRBJ2-1; D is ambiguous. Germline CDR1 and CDR2: MNHEY and SVGAGI. Deletions cut 6 bases from V and 7 bases from J, with 7 bases between. The CDR3 length is 11 residues. CDR3 sequence reads: CASSTSNEQFF. CDR3 bases: TGTGCCAGCAGCACGTCTAATGAGCAGTTCTTC.

This clonotype came up a few times. The chain recombines TRBV5-5 with TRBJ1-4; no firm D call. Germline CDR1 is SGHKS and CDR2 is YYEKEE (reference sequence). Between the trimmed V and J ends, which lost 4 bases and 4 bases, there was a span of 8 bases. The CDR3 is made up of 13 amino acids. The DNA of the CDR3 is TGTGCCAGCAGCCCGATGGTTAATGAAAAACTGTTTTTT. Encoded protein: CASSPMVNEKLFF.

The V and J genes are TRBV29-1 and TRBJ2-5; D ambiguous. V gave up 3 bases and J gave up 1 base, with 12 bases separating them. CDR3 length: 14 amino acids. Germline CDR1 and CDR2: SQVTM and ANQGSEA. CDR3 protein: CSVDKTGGQETQYF. CDR3 in DNA: TGCAGCGTTGATAAGACGGGTGGCCAAGAGACCCAGTACTTC.

This chain connects TRBV20-1 to TRBJ2-1; 11 positions match TRBD2. CDR3 length: 16 amino acids. Germline loops: CDR1 DFQATT, CDR2 SNEGSKA (reference sequence). V shed 6 bases, J shed 1 base, and the junction held 8 bases outside the gene matches. The CDR3 reads CSASTSGSGSYNEQFF. The CDR3, as DNA: TGCAGTGCCTCTACTAGCGGGAGTGGATCCTACAATGAGCAGTTCTTC.

This clonotype was detected a few times. The chain joins TRBV28 to TRBJ2-7; possible D gene TRBD2, 7 bases. The CDR3 consists of 12 residues. The V and J ends lost 6 bases and 5 bases respectively, with 11 bases between them. Looked up from germline, CDR1 is MDHEN and CDR2 is SYDVKM. The CDR3 region is CASRSGGHEQYV. DNA of the CDR3: TGTGCCAGCAGGTCGGGGGGCCACGAGCAGTACGTC.

This clonotype was seen a handful of times. This chain links TRBV6-5 with TRBJ2-6; unclear D gene. The CDR3 is 15 residues long. The ends were cut back, 7 bases at V and 0 bases at J, with 10 bases in the middle. CDR1 is MNHEY, CDR2 SVGAGI, per germline. The CDR3 here is CASTRTGSGANVLTF. For the CDR3, the DNA is TGTGCCAGCACCAGGACGGGCTCTGGGGCCAACGTCCTGACTTTC.

The sample holds a few counts of this clonotype. This sequence joins TRBV7-2 and TRBJ2-5, with D unclear. Germline V gene data show CDR1 as SGHTA and CDR2 as FQGNSA. V lost 1 base, J lost 6 bases, and 12 bases lay in between. The CDR3 consists of 14 residues. The CDR3 DNA is TGTGCCAGCAGCTTAGGTACACATCAGCAGACCCAGTACTTC. Amino acid sequence: CASSLGTHQQTQYF. The complete variable domain, with remaining parts taken from reference TRBV7-2 and TRBJ2-5, reads GAGVSQSPSNKVTEKGKDVELRCDPISGHTALYWYRQSLGQGLEFLIYFQGNSAPDKSGLPSDRFSAERTGGSVSTLTIQRTQQEDSAVYLCASSLGTHQQTQYFGPGTRLLVL.

CDR3 amino acids: CSASRQGGGNTEAFF. CDR3 nucleotides: TGCAGTGCTTCCCGACAGGGGGGAGGGAACACTGAAGCTTTCTTT. The chain combines TRBV20-1 with TRBJ1-1; 9 bases are shared with TRBD1. Trimming cost V 5 bases and J 1 base; bases outside gene matches: 8. In germline, CDR1 is DFQATT, CDR2 SNEGSKA (reference sequence). CDR3 length equals 15 residues.

The V and J genes are TRBV5-8 and TRBJ2-5; D unresolved. TRBJ2-1 matches the DNA end more closely, so the J call is doubtful. The CDR3 covers 11 residues. The germline CDR1 and CDR2 sequences are SGHTS and YDEGEE. CDR3 residues: CASSLVDVQFF. The CDR3 DNA reads as TGTGCCAGCAGCTTGGTAGACGTGCAGTTCTTC.

The V call is TRBV24-1, the J call TRBJ2-6; possible D gene TRBD1, 6 bases. Germline V CDR1 and CDR2: KGHDR, SFDVKD. The CDR3 has 17 residues. The V and J ends lost 7 bases and 0 bases respectively, with 15 bases between them. CDR3 loop: CATSTGTHRSGANVLTF. CDR3 coding DNA: TGTGCCACCAGCACCGGGACACATCGCTCTGGGGCCAACGTCCTGACTTTC.

V usage is TRBV30 and J usage is TRBJ2-1; possible D gene TRBD2, 5 bases. The ends were cut back, 7 bases at V and 0 bases at J, with 10 bases in the middle. CDR1 and CDR2 from the germline V gene are GTSNPN and SVGIG (reference sequence). This CDR3 is built from 13 residues. DNA of the CDR3: TGTGCCTTTCAGCGGAGCTCCTACAATGAGCAGTTCTTC. Translation: CAFQRSSYNEQFF. The full variable domain, with the rest looked up from reference TRBV30 and TRBJ2-1, is SQTIHQWPATLVQPVGSPLSLECTVEGTSNPNLYWYRQAAGRGLQLLFYSVGIGQISSEVPQNLSASRPQDRQFILSSKKLLLSDSGFYLCAFQRSSYNEQFFGPGTRLTVL.

This clonotype has a handful of counts. The V gene is TRBV18, the J gene TRBJ2-3; 7 bases align to TRBD1. Unmatched junction bases numbered 12, after V lost 6 bases and J lost 3 bases. The CDR3 consists of 16 residues. Germline lookup yields CDR1 KGHSH and CDR2 LQKENI. CDR3 region: CASSISGGAETDTQYF. CDR3 nucleotide sequence: TGTGCCAGCTCCATATCAGGGGGTGCAGAGACAGATACGCAGTATTTT.

The chain uses TRBV28 and TRBJ2-2; TRBD2 is a possible D gene (5 bases). The CDR3 spans 13 residues. Between the trimmed V and J ends, which lost 6 bases and 5 bases, there was a span of 10 bases. Germline values: CDR1 MDHEN, CDR2 SYDVKM. CDR3 amino acids: CASRVDLTGELFF. The DNA for the CDR3 is TGTGCCAGCAGGGTGGACTTAACCGGGGAGCTGTTTTTT.

This clonotype was observed a handful of times. The V call is TRBV29-1, the J call TRBJ2-7; 11 bases align to TRBD2. The length of the CDR3 is 13 residues. V gave up 6 bases and J gave up 6 bases; unmatched junction bases: 7. CDR1 is SQVTM, CDR2 ANQGSEA, per germline. In DNA form, the CDR3 reads TGCAGCGTAGATAGCGGGGGGGCCGCCGAGCAGTACTTC. Translation: CSVDSGGAAEQYF.

The CDR3 sequence: CASSLGQGINEQYF. The CDR3 DNA reads TGCGCCAGCAGCTTGGGACAGGGGATCAACGAGCAGTACTTC. The chain combines TRBV5-1 with TRBJ2-5; 8 bases line up with TRBD1. TRBJ2-7 explains the end of the DNA better; the J call may be wrong. The CDR3 has 14 amino acids. Looked up from germline, CDR1 is SGHRS and CDR2 is YFSETQ.

Turning to this clonotype: The junction departs from the called germline gene at one end, perhaps through a read error. This rearrangement joins TRBV12-3 or TRBV12-4 to TRBJ2-3, with D perhaps matching TRBD1 (5 bases). CDR3 length: 14 amino acids. The DNA for the CDR3 is TGTGCCAGCAGTTTGATAGGGTTGACAGATGCGCAGTATTTT. Its translation: CASSLIGLTDAQYF.

This clonotype was picked up a small number of times. The chain couples TRBV7-8 to TRBJ2-3, with D perhaps assigned TRBD1 or TRBD2 (5 bases each). The germline V and J ends were trimmed by 5 bases and 4 bases, with 22 bases remaining between them. The CDR3 has 17 residues. Germline CDR1 reads SGHVS; CDR2 reads FQNEAQ. CDR3 DNA: TGTGCCAGCAGCCCAAATCGGGGACCTAGAGCTCCAGATACGCAGTATTTT. Translation: CASSPNRGPRAPDTQYF.

This clonotype was detected a few times. This rearrangement joins TRBV2 to TRBJ2-2; D gene ambiguous. V was shortened by 7 bases and J by 2 bases, with 11 bases between the two germline ends. This CDR3 is 14 amino acids long. CDR1 SNHLY and CDR2 FYNNEI come from the germline V gene. The CDR3 loop reads CASTTIANTGELFF. CDR3 DNA: TGTGCCAGCACTACAATCGCAAACACCGGGGAGCTGTTTTTT. The complete variable domain, with remaining parts taken from reference TRBV2 and TRBJ2-2, reads EPEVTQTPSHQVTQMGQEVILRCVPISNHLYFYWYRQILGQKVEFLVSFYNNEISEKSEIFDDQFSVERPDGSNFTLKIRSTKLEDSAMYFCASTTIANTGELFFGEGSRLTVL.